This T cell receptor (beta chain) was captured in a study of CD8 T cells in Susac syndrome. Study results and limitations: In total CD8+ repertoires, more than 15 Susac-specific public clones were found, and about 5 in CD8+ TEMRA repertoires. The study recognized that its TCR sequencing and HLA analysis covered a relatively small number of individuals.

Trimming took 5 bases from V and 1 from J, leaving 9 bases between them. The CDR3 consists of 13 residues. Per germline, CDR1 MNHNS and CDR2 SASEGT. Random hexamers were used to reverse transcribe the RNA input (about 0.45 to 1 ug). One entry per CDR3 protein, called by TCRdb with MiXCR from the immunoSEQ multiplex PCR reads. The sample contains around 170,000 distinct CDR3 sequences, just under 95% of which appear only once. The authors sequenced TCR beta from blood CD8+ and CD4+ T cells. Comment on this clonotype: No antigen is known for it.

The sample consisted of CD8+ T cells from PBMCs. This rearrangement joins TRBV6-1 to TRBJ2-7; D is unresolved. This TCR was sampled from a human donor with Susac syndrome. CDR3 sequence: CASSFGRSYEQYF. DNA of the CDR3: TGTGCCAGCAGTTTTGGACGGTCCTACGAGCAGTACTTC.